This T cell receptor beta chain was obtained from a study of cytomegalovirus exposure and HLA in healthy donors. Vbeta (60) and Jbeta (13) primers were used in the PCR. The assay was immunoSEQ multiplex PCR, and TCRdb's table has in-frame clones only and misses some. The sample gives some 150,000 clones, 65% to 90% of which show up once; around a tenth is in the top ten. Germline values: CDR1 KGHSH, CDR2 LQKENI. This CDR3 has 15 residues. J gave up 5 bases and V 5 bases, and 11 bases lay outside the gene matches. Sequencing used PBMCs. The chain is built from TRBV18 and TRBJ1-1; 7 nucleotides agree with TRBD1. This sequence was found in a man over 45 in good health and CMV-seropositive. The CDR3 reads CASSASEGAWTEAFF. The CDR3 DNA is TGTGCCAGCTCAGCAAGTGAGGGGGCATGGACTGAAGCTTTCTTT. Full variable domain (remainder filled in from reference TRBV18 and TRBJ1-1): NAGVMQNPRHLVRRRGQEARLRCSPMKGHSHVYWYRQLPEEGLKFMVYLQKENIIDESGMPKERFSAEFPKEGPSILRIQQVVRGDSAAYFCASSASEGAWTEAFFGQGTRLTVV.